This passage covers 2 T cell receptor beta chains from one sample sequenced in a study of T cell responses to AZD1222 COVID-19 vaccine. This table comes from immunoSEQ multiplex PCR, and its TCRdb copy is limited to in-frame clones, with some not included. The data contain 90,000 to 120,000 clones, about nine tenths of them singletons. This material consisted of peripheral blood, taken on day 0 of AZD1222 vaccination. The receptors derive from an adult in good health.

The V gene is TRBV4-1, the J gene TRBJ1-1; D is possibly TRBD1 (5 bases). This CDR3 contains 16 residues. Germline loops: CDR1 MGHRA, CDR2 YSYEKL. V was clipped by 3 bases and J by 5 bases, with 19 bases between them. CDR3 in DNA: TGCGCCAGCAGCCACCTCACCACCGTATGGGGGACTGAAGCTTTCTTT. It codes for CASSHLTTVWGTEAFF.

This chain links TRBV29-1 with TRBJ2-1, with unresolved D. Germline assignment: CDR1 SQVTM and CDR2 ANQGSEA. Trimming shortened V by 4 bases and J by 4 bases, and 5 bases separated the two germline ends. The length of the CDR3 is 11 residues. The CDR3 reads CSVVSYNEQFF. The CDR3 DNA is TGCAGCGTTGTGAGTTACAATGAGCAGTTCTTC.